These 3 T cell receptor beta chains came from one sample sequenced in a study of T cells after yellow fever vaccination. MiXCR was run by TCRdb on the 5' RACE reads, yielding one entry per CDR3 protein. The table lists a few hundred thousand distinct CDR3 sequences, about a sixth of them singletons, with 17% in the top ten. This specimen consisted of PBMCs, obtained 4 to 5 days after the first yellow fever vaccination. These receptor sequences come from a man aged 18-30 years who received the YFV17D yellow fever vaccine.

This clonotype was counted a few times. The CDR3 here is CASSLSNYEQYV. In DNA, the CDR3 is TGTGCCAGCAGCTTGTCCAATTACGAGCAGTACGTC. The V call is TRBV5-8, the J call TRBJ2-7; D is uncertain. V lost 1 base and J 4 bases, leaving 6 bases between the germline ends. Looked up from germline, CDR1 is SGHTS and CDR2 is YDEGEE. The CDR3 consists of 12 residues.

This clonotype turned up a few times. The V call is TRBV7-2, the J call TRBJ2-3; no firm D call. The length of the CDR3 is 13 residues. The V end lost 4 bases, the J end lost 5 bases, and 10 bases lay between the germline ends. Looked up from germline, CDR1 is SGHTA and CDR2 is FQGNSA. The DNA for the CDR3 is TGTGCCAGCAGCTCCGTAGCAGAAGATACGCAGTATTTT. This sequence encodes CASSSVAEDTQYF.

The chain has TRBV5-1 and TRBJ2-4, with D unresolved. The CDR3 covers 12 residues. Germline CDR1 is SGHRS and CDR2 is YFSETQ. Trimming took off 5 bases at V and 8 bases at J, with 11 bases between the two ends. CDR3 bases: TGCGCCAGCAGAATGACGGTAGACATTCAGTACTTC. Protein sequence: CASRMTVDIQYF.